Below are 5 T cell receptor beta chains sequenced from a single sample in a study of CD8+ T cells in alopecia areata. TCR sequencing used cDNA made by reverse transcription of extracted RNA. This table comes from immunoSEQ multiplex PCR, and its TCRdb copy is limited to in-frame clones, with some not included. Among some 170,000 clones listed, less than 75% were seen once. Treatment in this sample: oral pan-JAK inhibitor, 5-10 mg twice daily. The material sequenced was CD4+ T cells sorted from blood, taken at approximately week 55, from a patient treated with tofacitinib. Receptor source: a human donor with alopecia areata.

This clone was observed a few times. The gene calls are TRBV5-1 and TRBJ2-5; TRBD1 matches at 9 bases. The ends lost 2 bases at V and 1 base at J; junction bases unmatched: 6. The CDR3 sequence is 16 residues long. CDR1 and CDR2 from the germline V gene are SGHRS and YFSETQ. CDR3 amino acids: CASSFDRGSGQETQYF. CDR3 DNA: TGCGCCAGCAGCTTCGACAGGGGGTCGGGCCAAGAGACCCAGTACTTC. The variable domain in full, with the rest retrieved from reference TRBV5-1 and TRBJ2-5, is KAGVTQTPRYLIKTRGQQVTLSCSPISGHRSVSWYQQTPGQGLQFLFEYFSETQRNKGNFPGRFSGRQFSNSRSEMNVSTLELGDSALYLCASSFDRGSGQETQYFGPGTRLLVL.

This sequence joins TRBV6-1 and TRBJ2-1; D is ambiguous. Germline values: CDR1 MNHNS, CDR2 SASEGT. V gave up 0 bases and J gave up 0 bases, with 6 bases separating them. The CDR3 runs 15 residues. CDR3 protein: CASSEAVTSYNEQFF. The CDR3 coding sequence is TGTGCCAGCAGTGAAGCTGTGACCTCCTACAATGAGCAGTTCTTC.

This rearrangement joins TRBV6-5 to TRBJ2-7, with 8 bases lining up with TRBD1. The V gene end was trimmed by 8 bases and the J gene end by 6 bases; junction bases not matched to a gene: 6. There are 12 residues in the CDR3. Per germline, CDR1 MNHEY and CDR2 SVGAGI. In nucleotides, the CDR3 is TGTGCCAGCGGCGACAGGGGAGGCGAGCAGTACTTC. Protein: CASGDRGGEQYF.

The chain carries TRBV6-5 and TRBJ2-2; no reliable D call. This CDR3 spans 13 amino acids. Germline V gene lookup returns CDR1 MNHEY and CDR2 SVGAGI. Trimming took off 6 bases at V and 5 bases at J, with 10 bases between the two ends. The CDR3 DNA reads as TGTGCCAGCAGCTCTACCCCAACCGGGGAGCTGTTTTTT. Amino acid sequence: CASSSTPTGELFF.

This sequence joins TRBV6-1 and TRBJ1-2, with a tentative D call TRBD1 (6 bases). CDR1 and CDR2 from the germline V gene are MNHNS and SASEGT. This CDR3 is built from 15 residues. Trimming took 4 bases from V and 0 from J, leaving 12 bases between them. The CDR3 region is CASSARGLSNYGYTF. The CDR3 DNA reads TGTGCCAGCAGTGCCCGGGGGCTATCTAACTATGGCTACACCTTC.